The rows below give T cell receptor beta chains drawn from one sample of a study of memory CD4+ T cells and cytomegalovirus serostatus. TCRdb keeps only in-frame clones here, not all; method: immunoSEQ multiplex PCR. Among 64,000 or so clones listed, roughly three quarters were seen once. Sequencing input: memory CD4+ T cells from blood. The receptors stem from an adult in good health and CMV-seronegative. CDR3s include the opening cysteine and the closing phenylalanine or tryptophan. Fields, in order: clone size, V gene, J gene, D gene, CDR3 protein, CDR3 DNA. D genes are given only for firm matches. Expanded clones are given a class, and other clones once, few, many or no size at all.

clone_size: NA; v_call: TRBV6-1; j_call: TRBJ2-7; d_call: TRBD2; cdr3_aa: CATGGGVAATYEQYF; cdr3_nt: TGTGCCACCGGCGGGGGGGTAGCGGCTACCTACGAGCAGTACTTC
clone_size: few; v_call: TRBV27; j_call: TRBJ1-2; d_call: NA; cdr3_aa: CASSLNAAAGYTF; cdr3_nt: TGTGCCAGCAGTTTAAACGCGGCCGCGGGCTACACCTTC
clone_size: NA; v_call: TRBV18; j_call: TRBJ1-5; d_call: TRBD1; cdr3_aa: CASSPGQANRNQPQHF; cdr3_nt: TGTGCCAGCTCACCGGGACAGGCCAACCGGAATCAGCCCCAGCATTTT
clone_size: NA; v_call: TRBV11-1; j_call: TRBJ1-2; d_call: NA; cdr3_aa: CASSRRDMVNYGYTF; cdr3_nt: TGTGCCAGCAGCCGACGGGACATGGTAAACTATGGCTACACCTTC
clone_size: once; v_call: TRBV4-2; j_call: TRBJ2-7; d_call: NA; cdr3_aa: CASSEGGGYEQYF; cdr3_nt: TGTGCCAGCAGCGAAGGGGGGGGGTACGAGCAGTACTTC
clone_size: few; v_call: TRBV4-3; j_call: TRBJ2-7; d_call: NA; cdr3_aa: CASSQDLGNLYEQYF; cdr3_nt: TGCGCCAGCAGCCAAGATCTGGGAAACTTATACGAGCAGTACTTC
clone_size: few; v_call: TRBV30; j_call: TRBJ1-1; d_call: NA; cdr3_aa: CAWSATSTTEAFF; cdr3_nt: TGTGCCTGGAGTGCAACGTCTACCACTGAAGCTTTCTTT
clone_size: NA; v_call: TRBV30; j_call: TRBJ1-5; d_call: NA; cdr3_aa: CAWSQPIGRGASNQPQHF; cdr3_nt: TGTGCCTGGAGCCAACCCATAGGGCGGGGGGCCAGCAATCAGCCCCAGCATTTT
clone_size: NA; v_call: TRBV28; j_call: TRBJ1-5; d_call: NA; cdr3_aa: CASSLEAQPQHF; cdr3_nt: TGTGCCAGCAGTTTAGAGGCCCAGCCCCAGCATTTT
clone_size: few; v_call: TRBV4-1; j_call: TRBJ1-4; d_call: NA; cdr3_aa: CASSQSLDADPNEKLFF; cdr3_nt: TGCGCCAGCAGCCAAAGTTTGGACGCAGACCCCAATGAAAAACTGTTTTTT
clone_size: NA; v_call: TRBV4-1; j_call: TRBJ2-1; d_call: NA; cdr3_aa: CASSQGTQGDEQFF; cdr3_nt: TGCGCCAGCAGCCAAGGTACTCAGGGAGATGAGCAGTTCTTC
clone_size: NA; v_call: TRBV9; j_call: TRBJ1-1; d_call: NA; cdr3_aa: CASSPWGAGNTEAFF; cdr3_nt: TGTGCCAGCAGCCCTTGGGGGGCAGGGAACACTGAAGCTTTCTTT
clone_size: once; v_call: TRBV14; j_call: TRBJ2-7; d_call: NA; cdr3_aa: CASSQEVPTSEQYF; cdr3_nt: TGTGCCAGCAGCCAAGAAGTGCCGACCTCCGAGCAGTACTTC
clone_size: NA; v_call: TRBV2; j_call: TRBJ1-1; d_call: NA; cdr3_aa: CASSGGGDMGNAFF; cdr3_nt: TGTGCCAGCAGTGGGGGCGGGGACATGGGAAATGCTTTCTTT
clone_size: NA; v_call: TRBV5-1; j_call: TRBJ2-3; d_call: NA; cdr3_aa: CASSSKRGTAHGSDTQYF; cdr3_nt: TGCGCCAGCAGCTCAAAACGCGGGACAGCACATGGATCAGATACGCAGTATTTT
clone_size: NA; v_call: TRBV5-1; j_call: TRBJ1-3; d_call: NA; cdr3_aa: CASSLQILGSGNTIYF; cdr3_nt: TGCGCCAGCAGCTTGCAGATTCTGGGTAGCGGAAACACCATATATTTT
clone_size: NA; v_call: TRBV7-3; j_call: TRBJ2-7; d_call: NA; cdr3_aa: CASSVETGPSYEQYF; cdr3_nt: TGTGCCAGCAGCGTCGAAACGGGACCCTCCTACGAGCAGTACTTC
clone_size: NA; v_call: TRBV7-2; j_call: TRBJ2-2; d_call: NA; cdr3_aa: CASSLVPRGDTGELFF; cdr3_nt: TGTGCCAGCAGCTTAGTCCCTAGAGGGGACACCGGGGAGCTGTTTTTT
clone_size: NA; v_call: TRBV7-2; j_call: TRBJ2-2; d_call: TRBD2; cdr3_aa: CASSLHQVAGNTGELFF; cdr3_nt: TGTGCCAGCAGCTTACACCAAGTAGCGGGTAACACCGGGGAGCTGTTTTTT
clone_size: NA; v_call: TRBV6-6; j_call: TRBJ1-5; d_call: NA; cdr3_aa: CASSYSYSGTGQPQHF; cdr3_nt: TGTGCCAGCAGTTACTCTTATTCAGGGACGGGTCAGCCCCAGCATTTT
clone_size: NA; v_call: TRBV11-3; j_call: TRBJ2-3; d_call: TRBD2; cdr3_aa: CASSLAGTSGTDTQYF; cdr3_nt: TGTGCCAGCAGCTTAGCCGGGACTAGCGGGACAGATACGCAGTATTTT
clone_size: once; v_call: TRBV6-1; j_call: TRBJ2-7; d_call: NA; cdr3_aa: CASSEWASAVYEQYF; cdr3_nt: TGTGCCAGCAGTGAATGGGCGTCGGCCGTCTACGAGCAGTACTTC
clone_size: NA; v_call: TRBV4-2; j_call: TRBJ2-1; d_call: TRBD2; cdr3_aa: CASSQGPPNSGRAYEQFF; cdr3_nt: TGTGCCAGCAGCCAAGGACCCCCCAATAGCGGGAGGGCCTATGAGCAGTTCTTC
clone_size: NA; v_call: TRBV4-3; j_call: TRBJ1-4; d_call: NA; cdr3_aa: CASSQPGHTNEKLFF; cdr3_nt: TGCGCCAGCAGCCAGCCGGGACACACTAATGAAAAACTGTTTTTT
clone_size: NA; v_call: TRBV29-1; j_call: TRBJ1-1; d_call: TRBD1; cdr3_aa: CSLTPRTGPEAFF; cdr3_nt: TGCAGCCTTACCCCCCGGACAGGTCCTGAAGCTTTCTTT
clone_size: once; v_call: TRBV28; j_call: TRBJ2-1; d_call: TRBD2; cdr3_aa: CASSLRLAGGPYNEQFF; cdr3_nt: TGTGCCAGCAGTTTACGATTAGCGGGAGGGCCCTACAATGAGCAGTTCTTC
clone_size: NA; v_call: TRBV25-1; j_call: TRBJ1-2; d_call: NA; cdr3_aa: CASSRLTGQSGYTF; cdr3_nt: TGTGCCAGCAGTCGACTTACAGGGCAGAGTGGCTACACCTTC
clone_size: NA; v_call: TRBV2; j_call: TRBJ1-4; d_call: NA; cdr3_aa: CASAPGRSNEKLFF; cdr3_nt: TGTGCCAGCGCCCCGGGACGGTCGAATGAAAAACTGTTTTTT
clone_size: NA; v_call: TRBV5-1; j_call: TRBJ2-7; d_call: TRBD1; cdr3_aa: CASSTGGYEQYF; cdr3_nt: TGCGCCAGCTCCACAGGGGGATACGAGCAGTACTTC